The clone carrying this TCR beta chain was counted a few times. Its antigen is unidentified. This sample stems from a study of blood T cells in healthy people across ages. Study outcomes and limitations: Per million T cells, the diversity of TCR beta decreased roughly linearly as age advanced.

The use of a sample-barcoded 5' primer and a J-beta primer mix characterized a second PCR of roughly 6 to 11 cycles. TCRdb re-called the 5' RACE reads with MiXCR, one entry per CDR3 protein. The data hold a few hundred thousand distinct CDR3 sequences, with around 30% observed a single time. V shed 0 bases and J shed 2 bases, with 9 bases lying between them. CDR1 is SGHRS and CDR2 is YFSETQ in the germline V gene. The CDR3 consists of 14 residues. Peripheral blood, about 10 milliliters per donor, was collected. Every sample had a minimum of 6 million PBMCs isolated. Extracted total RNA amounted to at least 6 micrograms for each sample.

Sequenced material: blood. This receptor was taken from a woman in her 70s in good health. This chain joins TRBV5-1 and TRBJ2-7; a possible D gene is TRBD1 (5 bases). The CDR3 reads CASSLGTLTYEQYF. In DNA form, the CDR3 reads TGCGCCAGCAGCTTGGGGACACTCACCTACGAGCAGTACTTC. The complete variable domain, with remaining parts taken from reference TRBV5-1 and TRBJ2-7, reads KAGVTQTPRYLIKTRGQQVTLSCSPISGHRSVSWYQQTPGQGLQFLFEYFSETQRNKGNFPGRFSGRQFSNSRSEMNVSTLELGDSALYLCASSLGTLTYEQYFGPGTRLTVT.